The rows below give T cell receptor beta chains drawn from one sample of a study of T cell changes during pregnancy in multiple sclerosis. Sequencing was performed with immunoSEQ multiplex PCR; in TCRdb, only in-frame clones are kept and a portion is missing. Of tens of thousands of clones listed, around 92% are singletons. This specimen consisted of peripheral blood, obtained in the first trimester of pregnancy. These receptors originate from a female donor in good health, enrolled as a control in a pregnancy study. The CDR3 runs from the conserved cysteine through the conserved F or W. The D gene is left open where the match is weak. Rows may omit the clone size; those that give it use once, few, many or a size class.

TRBV5-4,TRBJ2-3,.,.,15,CASSAGLPVTDTQYF,TGTGCCAGCAGTGCGGGACTCCCGGTCACAGATACGCAGTATTTT
TRBV27,TRBJ2-7,TRBD2,.,16,CASSLGLAGVRDEQYF,TGTGCCAGCAGTTTAGGGCTAGCGGGAGTCCGGGACGAGCAGTACTTC
TRBV7-2,TRBJ2-5,.,.,13,CASSPRGGETQYF,TGTGCCAGCAGCCCCAGGGGTGGAGAGACCCAGTACTTC
TRBV5-8,TRBJ2-7,TRBD1,once,14,CASSLPGQVREQYF,TGTGCCAGCAGCCTCCCGGGACAGGTCCGAGAGCAGTACTTC
TRBV7-8,TRBJ2-6,TRBD2,once,19,CASSSPGLAPATGANVLTF,TGTGCCAGCAGCTCACCCGGACTAGCCCCAGCCACTGGGGCCAACGTCCTGACTTTC
TRBV5-4,TRBJ2-1,.,once,14,CASSLEVLASEQFF,TGTGCCAGCAGCTTGGAGGTCTTAGCTAGTGAGCAGTTCTTC
TRBV4-1,TRBJ1-5,TRBD1,.,17,CASALSPTGQGIQPQHF,TGCGCCAGCGCACTCAGCCCCACCGGACAGGGAATTCAGCCCCAGCATTTT
TRBV12-5,TRBJ2-1,.,.,15,CASGHTPVSYNEQFF,TGTGCTAGTGGTCATACTCCCGTCTCCTACAATGAGCAGTTCTTC
TRBV11-3,TRBJ1-1,TRBD1,.,15,CASSFRRDSYTEAFF,TGTGCCAGCAGCTTTCGGAGGGACAGTTACACTGAAGCTTTCTTT
TRBV19,TRBJ2-1,TRBD2,.,13,CASRTSGSREQFF,TGTGCCAGCCGGACTAGCGGGAGTAGGGAGCAGTTCTTC
TRBV2,TRBJ2-7,.,.,14,CASGITGLAYEQYF,TGTGCCAGCGGGATAACAGGGCTCGCCTACGAGCAGTACTTC
TRBV7-9,TRBJ1-1,.,.,15,CASSYPRGGRTEAFF,TGTGCCAGCAGCTACCCCAGGGGCGGAAGAACTGAAGCTTTCTTT
TRBV5-1,TRBJ1-1,.,.,14,CASSLMGGYTEAFF,TGCGCCAGCAGTCTCATGGGGGGTTACACTGAAGCTTTCTTT
TRBV18,TRBJ2-1,TRBD2,once,15,CASSPTSGVYNEQFF,TGTGCCAGCTCCCCGACTAGCGGGGTCTACAATGAGCAGTTCTTC
TRBV7-9,TRBJ1-3,.,.,15,CASSSNRDSGNTIYF,TGTGCCAGCAGCTCAAACAGGGACTCTGGAAACACCATATATTTT
TRBV30,TRBJ1-1,.,.,14,CAWSGGLSDTEAFF,TGTGCCTGGAGCGGAGGGTTGTCGGACACTGAAGCTTTCTTT
TRBV5-6,TRBJ2-3,.,.,16,CASSFTATPSTDTQYF,TGTGCCAGCAGCTTTACAGCTACCCCTAGCACAGATACGCAGTATTTT
TRBV6-5,TRBJ2-7,TRBD1,.,14,CASSKTGSSYEQYF,TGTGCCAGCAGTAAGACAGGGAGCTCCTACGAGCAGTACTTC
TRBV19,TRBJ2-7,.,once,15,CASSIESVPSYEQYF,TGTGCCAGTAGTATTGAGAGCGTTCCCTCCTACGAGCAGTACTTC
TRBV11-2,TRBJ1-1,.,.,14,CASSADGGWTEAFF,TGTGCCAGCAGCGCTGATGGGGGCTGGACTGAAGCTTTCTTT
TRBV25-1,TRBJ2-1,.,.,14,CASSGLRVYNEQFF,TGTGCCAGCAGTGGGCTTCGGGTATACAATGAGCAGTTCTTC
TRBV30,TRBJ1-2,TRBD1,.,13,CAWDLGQVYGYTF,TGTGCCTGGGACCTGGGACAGGTATACGGCTACACCTTC
TRBV18,TRBJ1-4,.,.,14,CASSPLRTDEKLFF,TGTGCCAGCTCACCACTGCGGACAGATGAAAAACTGTTTTTT
TRBV11-2,TRBJ2-7,.,.,16,CASSLEAVRAAYEQYF,TGTGCCAGCAGCTTAGAGGCCGTCAGGGCGGCCTACGAGCAGTACTTC
TRBV6-1,TRBJ1-2,.,.,16,CASSDILGQGSYGYTF,TGTGCCAGCAGTGATATTTTGGGGCAGGGAAGCTATGGCTACACCTTC
TRBV19,TRBJ1-1,.,.,12,CASKQGLTEAFF,TGTGCCAGTAAGCAGGGTTTAACTGAAGCTTTCTTT
TRBV27,TRBJ1-4,.,.,14,CASSLTATNEKLFF,TGTGCCAGCAGCCTGACTGCAACTAATGAAAAACTGTTTTTT
TRBV7-8,TRBJ1-1,.,.,13,CASSLTISREAFF,TGTGCCAGCAGCTTAACTATATCGAGGGAAGCTTTCTTT
TRBV7-2,TRBJ1-6,TRBD1,.,13,CASSRDRGSPLHF,TGTGCCAGCAGCCGGGACAGGGGATCACCCCTCCACTTT
TRBV19,TRBJ1-4,TRBD1,.,13,CATSDRGVEKLFF,TGTGCCACCTCGGACAGGGGGGTTGAAAAACTGTTTTTT
TRBV19,TRBJ1-5,TRBD1,.,15,CASSIIRGQDQPQHF,TGTGCCAGTAGTATCATCAGGGGGCAGGATCAGCCCCAGCATTTT
TRBV7-8,TRBJ1-3,TRBD1,.,15,CASSFTGVGGNTIYF,TGTGCCAGCAGCTTTACAGGGGTAGGCGGAAACACCATATATTTT
TRBV19,TRBJ2-3,.,.,13,CASTTGLTDTQYF,TGTGCCAGTACGACAGGCCTCACAGATACGCAGTATTTT
TRBV5-5,TRBJ2-3,TRBD2,.,16,CASSYLDGGIMDTQYF,TGTGCCAGCAGCTACCTGGACGGGGGGATTATGGATACGCAGTATTTT
TRBV21-1,TRBJ1-1,.,.,16,CASSKKNSLMNTEAFF,TGTGCCAGCAGCAAAAAAAACAGCCTAATGAACACTGAAGCTTTCTTT
TRBV18,TRBJ1-5,TRBD1,.,15,CASSPGTVFNQPQHF,TGTGCCAGCTCACCCGGGACAGTATTTAATCAGCCCCAGCATTTT
TRBV4-1,TRBJ1-3,.,.,18,CASSQDQGRGRAGNTIYF,TGCGCCAGCAGCCAAGATCAGGGCAGGGGCAGGGCTGGAAACACCATATATTTT
TRBV7-2,TRBJ2-2,.,.,14,CASGPPRGTGELFF,TGTGCCAGCGGACCCCCCCGGGGCACCGGGGAGCTGTTTTTT
TRBV30,TRBJ2-7,TRBD2,.,22,CAWNRGLGTSGRTSLASYEQYF,TGTGCCTGGAATAGGGGCCTGGGGACTAGCGGGAGAACTTCCTTAGCGTCCTACGAGCAGTACTTC
TRBV30,TRBJ1-5,.,.,15,CAWAPQASLEAPQHF,TGTGCCTGGGCCCCCCAAGCCTCCCTCGAGGCGCCCCAGCATTTT
TRBV11-2,TRBJ1-6,.,.,15,CASSRDGGRISPLHF,TGTGCCAGCAGTCGGGACGGGGGAAGAATTTCACCCCTCCACTTT
TRBV5-1,TRBJ2-3,TRBD2,.,17,CASSLVSGGAETDTQYF,TGCGCCAGCAGCTTGGTGAGCGGGGGGGCCGAGACAGATACGCAGTATTTT
TRBV11-3,TRBJ2-5,.,.,13,CASSSQGTETQYF,TGTGCCAGCAGCTCCCAGGGGACAGAGACCCAGTACTTC
TRBV7-9,TRBJ2-7,TRBD1,.,15,CASSLKVTGGNEQYF,TGTGCCAGCAGCTTAAAAGTAACAGGGGGAAACGAGCAGTACTTC
TRBV2,TRBJ2-3,TRBD2,.,16,CASRDGLAVSTDTQYF,TGTGCCAGCAGGGATGGACTAGCGGTAAGCACAGATACGCAGTATTTT
TRBV7-9,TRBJ2-1,TRBD1,.,11,CAWDRGNEQFF,TGTGCCTGGGACAGGGGAAATGAGCAGTTCTTC
TRBV5-6,TRBJ2-5,TRBD1,.,13,CASSLPGGETQYF,TGTGCCAGCAGCTTGCCAGGGGGTGAGACCCAGTACTTC
TRBV6-1,TRBJ2-7,TRBD2,.,20,CASSEVGGGLAGGSSYEQYF,TGTGCCAGCAGTGAAGTAGGGGGCGGACTAGCGGGAGGGAGCTCCTACGAGCAGTACTTC
TRBV9,TRBJ2-3,TRBD1,.,13,CASSPRTGETQYF,TGTGCCAGCAGCCCACGGACAGGGGAGACGCAGTATTTT
TRBV30,TRBJ1-5,TRBD1,.,15,CAWSTDRASNQPQHF,TGTGCCTGGAGTACAGACAGGGCCAGCAATCAGCCCCAGCATTTT
TRBV5-1,TRBJ2-3,TRBD2,.,16,CASSLGASGSIDTQYF,TGCGCCAGCAGCTTGGGGGCTAGCGGGAGTATTGATACGCAGTATTTT
TRBV2,TRBJ2-6,.,.,13,CASSSGRANVLTF,TGTGCCAGCAGTTCTGGCCGGGCCAACGTCCTGACTTTC
TRBV10-3,TRBJ2-3,.,.,16,CAISEFGDFSTDTQYF,TGTGCCATCAGTGAGTTTGGGGACTTTAGCACAGATACGCAGTATTTT